This record concerns one T cell receptor beta chain sequence. Antigen specificity is unknown. The data were obtained in a study of CXCR3-negative and CXCR3-positive naive CD8 T cells. Findings of the study overall: With respect to TRBV-TRBJ usage, naive CXCR3-negative and CXCR3-positive cells were similar; memory differed. Memory CD8+ cells showed much lower diversity, while both naive subsets were comparably high. TCR strength was inferred from TRB CDR3 properties, while surface CD5 was comparable between naive subsets.

UMI labels and 5' RACE were used to prepare the TRB cDNA libraries. TCRdb re-called the 5' RACE reads; every CDR3 protein appears as one record, without DNA. The sample's table shows around 5,000 distinct CDR3 sequences. The CDR3 totals 14 residues. Germline assignment: CDR1 SGHRS and CDR2 YFSETQ. This clonotype was obtained from a human donor in good health. Some clones in this sample may be carry-over from other donors' samples. The chain joins TRBV5-1 to TRBJ1-1; the D call from TCRdb, TRBD1, cannot be confirmed without DNA. The sample consisted of naive CXCR3- CD8+ T cells from blood. The subset: CD45RO-CCR7+CD27+CD95- naive CD8+ T cells lacking CXCR3 (TNR3-). CDR3 loop: CASSLAGANTEAFF. The complete variable domain, with remaining parts taken from reference TRBV5-1 and TRBJ1-1, reads KAGVTQTPRYLIKTRGQQVTLSCSPISGHRSVSWYQQTPGQGLQFLFEYFSETQRNKGNFPGRFSGRQFSNSRSEMNVSTLELGDSALYLCASSLAGANTEAFFGQGTRLTVV.